This T cell receptor beta chain emerged from a study of blood T cell repertoires in COVID-19. Study background: Donors in the United States, Italy and Spain gave samples during acute or convalescent COVID-19.

Germline V lookup: CDR1 MDHEN, CDR2 SYDVKM. Trimming cost V 5 bases and J 5 bases, with 22 bases left between them. The CDR3 runs to 16 residues. The method was immunoSEQ multiplex PCR; TCRdb's version includes in-frame clones alone and lacks a portion of them. The sample holds roughly 100,000 clones, roughly four fifths seen once. The sample consisted of peripheral blood. This chain links TRBV28 with TRBJ2-7; weak D call: TRBD1 (5 bases). This receptor was obtained from a woman in her 70s with acute or convalescent COVID-19. This CDR3 is CASSLRLTDIRHEQYF. The CDR3 region has the DNA TGTGCCAGCAGTCTACGATTGACGGACATTCGCCACGAGCAGTACTTC.